The 26 T cell receptor beta chains presented below share a single source sample, sequenced in a study of cytomegalovirus exposure and HLA in healthy donors. This PCR relied on a set of 60 Vbeta primers and 13 Jbeta primers. Only in-frame clones appear in the TCRdb table, and some are missing; sequencing was by immunoSEQ multiplex PCR. The sample has roughly 100,000 clones, 81% seen once. Material: PBMCs. Source of these receptors: a human donor in good health.

The chain joins TRBV11-3 to TRBJ2-1, with 7 bases lining up with TRBD2. There are 14 residues in the CDR3. The V gene's germline CDR1 is SGHNT and CDR2 YENEEA. J was trimmed by 7 bases and V by 1 base; bases with no gene match: 4. The CDR3 loop is CASSLVTSANEQFF. CDR3 DNA sequence: TGTGCCAGCAGCTTAGTAACTAGCGCGAATGAGCAGTTCTTC.

The chain combines TRBV4-3 with TRBJ1-2, with a possible D match to TRBD1 (5 bases). Trimming removed 0 bases from V and 0 bases from J, with 11 bases in between. CDR3 length equals 16 residues. In germline, CDR1 is LGHNA, CDR2 YSLEER. The CDR3 spells CASSQDAGEPNYGYTF. The CDR3 DNA follows: TGCGCCAGCAGCCAAGATGCGGGGGAACCTAACTATGGCTACACCTTC.

A remark on this clone: Its ends do not fully match the called genes, so a read error is possible. The genes are TRBV28 and TRBJ1-5; 7 positions match TRBD1. CDR1 is MDHEN, CDR2 SYDVKM, per germline. The CDR3 is made up of 13 amino acids. The CDR3 DNA is TGTGCCAGCAGTCTGCCTCAGACAGGGCCTGGGGATTTT. Amino acid sequence: CASSLPQTGPGDF. Together with reference TRBV28 and TRBJ1-5, the CDR3 gives the full variable domain: DVKVTQSSRYLVKRTGEKVFLECVQDMDHENMFWYRQDPGLGLRLIYFSYDVKMKEKGDIPEGYSVSREKKERFSLILESASTNQTSMYLCASSLPQTGPGDFGDGTRLSIL.

This clone was detected only a few times. This chain joins TRBV6-1 and TRBJ1-2; 9 nucleotides line up with TRBD1. CDR1 and CDR2 from the germline V gene are MNHNS and SASEGT. The CDR3 has 13 residues. The V segment lost 6 bases and the J segment 8 bases; nucleotides outside the gene matches: 7. In DNA, the CDR3 is TGTGCCAGCAGGTCGGACAGGGGCCGAGGCTACACCTTC. It is translated as CASRSDRGRGYTF.

This clone was seen only once. V and J are TRBV12-5 and TRBJ2-1; D is perhaps TRBD2 (5 bases). The CDR3 extends over 14 amino acids. Germline loops: CDR1 LGHNT, CDR2 FRNRAP. Trimming took 7 bases from V and 15 from J, leaving 25 bases between them. This CDR3 reads CASAVDGVHTWLFF. The DNA of the CDR3 is TGTGCTAGTGCCGTCGACGGGGTCCACACATGGTTGTTCTTC.

This clone was picked up a small number of times. The V and J genes are TRBV6-5 and TRBJ1-4; the match to TRBD1 covers 9 bases. The germline gives CDR1 MNHEY, CDR2 SVGAGI. CDR3 size: 15 residues. V trimming: 5 bases; J trimming: 5 bases; junction bases outside the gene matches: 6. For the CDR3, the DNA is TGTGCCAGCAGTGTTACAGGGGGCGCGAATGAAAAACTGTTTTTT. This sequence encodes CASSVTGGANEKLFF.

The chain couples TRBV30 to TRBJ2-7; D not certain. The germline gives CDR1 GTSNPN, CDR2 SVGIG (reference sequence). The CDR3 contains 13 residues. The V end lost 4 bases, the J end lost 4 bases, and 14 bases lay between the germline ends. The CDR3: CAWMRGAGYEQYF. DNA for the CDR3: TGTGCCTGGATGCGCGGCGCCGGGTACGAGCAGTACTTC.

CDR3 sequence reads: CASSSPGLAGHAYYEQYF. CDR3 DNA sequence: TGTGCCAGCAGCTCGCCGGGACTAGCGGGGCACGCCTACTACGAGCAGTACTTC. The rearrangement links TRBV7-2 to TRBJ2-7, with 13 nucleotides matching TRBD2. The germline V gene encodes CDR1 SGHTA and CDR2 FQGNSA. This CDR3 spans 18 amino acids. After removal of 4 bases from V and 3 bases from J, the junction contained 12 bases not matched to a gene.

The rearrangement joins TRBV6-1 to TRBJ1-1; 7 nucleotides line up with TRBD1. Germline V gene lookup returns CDR1 MNHNS and CDR2 SASEGT. This CDR3 spans 14 amino acids. The J segment lost 0 bases and the V segment lost 5 bases, leaving 3 bases of the junction unmatched. The CDR3 sequence is CASSLTGLNTEAFF. The CDR3 DNA follows: TGTGCCAGCAGTTTGACAGGGCTGAACACTGAAGCTTTCTTT.

The V and J genes are TRBV19 and TRBJ1-5, with 7 bases matching TRBD1. V was pared by 4 bases and J by 0 bases, with 3 bases of the junction left unmatched. CDR1 is LNHDA and CDR2 is SQIVND in the germline V gene (reference sequence). This CDR3 spans 15 amino acids. The CDR3 DNA sequence: TGTGCCAGTAGTAGACAGGGTAATAGCAATCAGCCCCAGCATTTT. This sequence encodes CASSRQGNSNQPQHF.

The chain carries TRBV14 and TRBJ2-1; 10 bases are a match to TRBD1. This CDR3 has 16 amino acids. CDR1 is SGHDN, CDR2 FVKESK, per germline. The V segment lost 3 bases and the J segment 7 bases; nucleotides outside the gene matches: 9. The CDR3 nucleotides are TGTGCCAGCAGCCACCGCCGGGACAGGGGAGCGAATGAGCAGTTCTTC. Translating it yields CASSHRRDRGANEQFF. Full variable domain (remainder filled in from reference TRBV14 and TRBJ2-1): EAGVTQFPSHSVIEKGQTVTLRCDPISGHDNLYWYRRVMGKEIKFLLHFVKESKQDESGMPNNRFLAERTGGTYSTLKVQPAELEDSGVYFCASSHRRDRGANEQFFGPGTRLTVL.

The V and J genes are TRBV10-3 and TRBJ2-1, with 9 bases that match TRBD2. The V gene's germline CDR1 is ENHRY and CDR2 SYGVKD. The CDR3 contains 15 residues. V was pared by 10 bases and J by 5 bases, with 12 bases of the junction left unmatched. The CDR3 DNA reads as TGTGCCACCGCACTTGGCGGGGGGGCCCACAATGAGCAGTTCTTC. Amino acids: CATALGGGAHNEQFF.

The chain employs TRBV6-1 and TRBJ2-3, with D maybe TRBD2 (6 bases). Germline V lookup: CDR1 MNHNS, CDR2 SASEGT. Trimming took off 4 bases at V and 2 bases at J, with 13 bases between the two ends. The CDR3 covers 15 residues. The CDR3: CASSVLGGNTDTQYF. CDR3 DNA: TGTGCCAGCAGTGTATTAGGCGGGAACACAGATACGCAGTATTTT.

The chain has TRBV7-2 and TRBJ2-7; 7 bases match TRBD1. V lost 6 bases, J lost 2 bases, and 7 bases stayed unmatched. The CDR3 has 14 residues. Germline CDR1 reads SGHTA; CDR2 reads FQGNSA. The CDR3 spells CASRTGTATYEQYF. The DNA of the CDR3 is TGTGCCAGCAGGACCGGGACAGCTACCTACGAGCAGTACTTC.

J is TRBJ2-5 and V is TRBV5-4; possible D gene TRBD2, 6 bases. The assigned J gene may be wrong: the sequence end matches TRBJ2-7 better. Germline V lookup: CDR1 SGHNT, CDR2 YYREEE (reference sequence). The CDR3 totals 15 residues. The CDR3 protein is CASTPHPSGPYEQYF. The CDR3 DNA follows: TGTGCCAGCACGCCTCATCCCAGCGGGCCCTACGAGCAGTACTTC.

V gene TRBV11-2 combines with J gene TRBJ2-1; TRBD2 aligns across 7 bases. The CDR3 runs 12 residues. The germline gives CDR1 SGHAT, CDR2 FQNNGV. With V trimmed by 2 bases and J by 9 bases, 1 base remained unmatched. The CDR3 DNA follows: TGTGCCAGCAGCTTAAGGGAGGGTGAGCAGTTCTTC. It is translated as CASSLREGEQFF.

This chain uses TRBV7-2 with TRBJ1-2; 11 nucleotides agree with TRBD1. This CDR3 contains 17 residues. Trimming cost V 5 bases and J 2 bases; bases outside gene matches: 10. Germline V lookup: CDR1 SGHTA, CDR2 FQGNSA. CDR3 loop: CASSPPGQGGRNYGYTF. The CDR3 nucleotides are TGTGCCAGCAGCCCCCCGGGACAGGGGGGGAGGAACTATGGCTACACCTTC. The variable domain in full, with the rest retrieved from reference TRBV7-2 and TRBJ1-2, is GAGVSQSPSNKVTEKGKDVELRCDPISGHTALYWYRQSLGQGLEFLIYFQGNSAPDKSGLPSDRFSAERTGGSVSTLTIQRTQQEDSAVYLCASSPPGQGGRNYGYTFGSGTRLTVV.

This sequence joins TRBV11-2 and TRBJ1-2, with no clear D. Germline CDR1 reads SGHAT; CDR2 reads FQNNGV. V lost 0 bases and J lost 0, with 14 bases in between. CDR3 length equals 17 residues. This chain's CDR3 is CASSLDPSRRANYGYTF. The CDR3 region has the DNA TGTGCCAGCAGCTTAGATCCCTCCAGGCGAGCTAACTATGGCTACACCTTC.

The sample holds a few counts of this clone. The rearrangement links TRBV5-6 to TRBJ2-2; D is possibly TRBD1 (5 bases). Germline V gene lookup returns CDR1 SGHDT and CDR2 YYEEEE. This CDR3 comprises 15 residues. V was cut by 6 bases and J by 6 bases, with 18 bases left in between. Written as DNA, the CDR3 is TGTGCCAGCATCCCACCAACCAGGGCAGCCGGGGAGCTGTTTTTT. Amino acids: CASIPPTRAAGELFF.

The V call is TRBV5-6, the J call TRBJ2-1; TRBD1 matches at 7 bases. Looked up from germline, CDR1 is SGHDT and CDR2 is YYEEEE. CDR3 length: 17 amino acids. The trim removed 4 bases at V and 3 bases at J, leaving 13 bases unmatched. The DNA for the CDR3 is TGTGCCAGCAGCCCCCGCGCTAGGACAGGCCACTACAATGAGCAGTTCTTC. As protein: CASSPRARTGHYNEQFF.

This chain uses TRBV7-6 with TRBJ1-1; D not resolved. Deletions cut 6 bases from V and 8 bases from J, with 13 bases between. Germline CDR1 reads SGHVS; CDR2 reads FNYEAQ. The CDR3 is made up of 12 amino acids. The CDR3 loop reads CASSRPGKEAFF. Written as DNA, the CDR3 is TGTGCCAGCAGTCGGCCGGGGAAGGAAGCTTTCTTT. Drawing the rest from reference TRBV7-6 and TRBJ1-1, the complete variable domain is GAGVSQSPRYKVTKRGQDVALRCDPISGHVSLYWYRQALGQGPEFLTYFNYEAQQDKSGLPNDRFSAERPEGSISTLTIQRTEQRDSAMYRCASSRPGKEAFFGQGTRLTVV.

V gene TRBV15 combines with J gene TRBJ2-1; tentative D call: TRBD1 (6 bases). Germline V gene data show CDR1 as LNHNV and CDR2 as YYDKDF (reference sequence). The CDR3 runs to 15 residues. The V and J ends lost 5 bases and 0 bases respectively, with 11 bases between them. The DNA for the CDR3 is TGTGCCACCAGCGGTGGGGACATCTCCTACAATGAGCAGTTCTTC. Translation gives CATSGGDISYNEQFF.

The V gene is TRBV5-4, the J gene TRBJ2-1; D is possibly TRBD1 (6 bases). Trimming pared 1 base from V and 10 bases from J, leaving 12 bases between. This CDR3 is 13 amino acids long. Germline V gene sequence: CDR1 SGHNT, CDR2 YYREEE (reference sequence). The CDR3 reads CASSLSQGTEQFF. The DNA of the CDR3 is TGTGCCAGCAGCTTGTCCCAAGGGACAGAGCAGTTCTTC.

This chain connects TRBV7-6 to TRBJ2-3; TRBD2 matches 10 bases. The CDR3 length is 18 residues. Germline values: CDR1 SGHVS, CDR2 FNYEAQ. The junction had 13 bases not matched to a gene; V was cut back by 1 base and J by 6 bases. The DNA of the CDR3 is TGTGCCAGCAGCTTAGGGACTAGCGGCTACCCGTTTGCGGATACGCAGTATTTT. It yields the protein CASSLGTSGYPFADTQYF.

The gene calls are TRBV5-1 and TRBJ1-4, with 9 bases aligning to TRBD1. Germline V gene lookup returns CDR1 SGHRS and CDR2 YFSETQ. V was pared by 4 bases and J by 4 bases, with 8 bases of the junction left unmatched. The CDR3 totals 16 residues. The CDR3 reads CASSPGQGGVNEKLFF. In DNA, the CDR3 is TGCGCCAGCAGCCCGGGACAGGGAGGGGTTAATGAAAAACTGTTTTTT.

This clone was detected once. The chain links TRBV29-1 to TRBJ1-2; TRBD1 agrees at 7 bases. Per germline, CDR1 SQVTM and CDR2 ANQGSEA. With V trimmed by 5 bases and J by 0 bases, 9 bases remained unmatched. CDR3 length: 15 residues. The CDR3 DNA follows: TGCAGCGTTCGGAAAGGGGGCACCGCTAACTATGGCTACACCTTC. Amino acid sequence: CSVRKGGTANYGYTF. The complete variable domain, with remaining parts taken from reference TRBV29-1 and TRBJ1-2, reads SAVISQKPSRDICQRGTSLTIQCQVDSQVTMMFWYRQQPGQSLTLIATANQGSEATYESGFVIDKFPISRPNLTFSTLTVSNMSPEDSSIYLCSVRKGGTANYGYTFGSGTRLTVV.